Listed below are T cell receptor beta chains from one sample, sequenced in a study of T cells in localized non-small cell lung cancer. Produced via immunoSEQ multiplex PCR; TCRdb's table is partial and in-frame only. The sample records over 25,000 clones, about 90% being singletons. The sequenced sample was peripheral blood, obtained before any cancer treatment. The receptor set was obtained from a woman aged 35 to 69 with stage I lung adenocarcinoma. Each CDR3 is given with its conserved first and last residue. Each record gives: CDR3 length, clone size, D gene, V gene, J gene, CDR3 protein, CDR3 DNA. The D gene is left open where the match is weak. Clone size is shown for a subset of rows, as once, few, many or a class of expanded clone.

17	.	TRBD2	TRBV7-2	TRBJ2-6	CASSPRGESSGANVLTF	TGTGCCAGCAGCCCCCGGGGGGAGAGCTCTGGGGCCAACGTCCTGACTTTC
15	.	.	TRBV19	TRBJ1-5	CASRSGTVKNQPQHF	TGTGCCAGTAGGTCCGGGACGGTTAAGAATCAGCCCCAGCATTTT
19	.	.	TRBV14	TRBJ1-2	CASSQGYTGRGLRAYGYTF	TGTGCCAGCAGCCAAGGCTATACAGGGAGGGGATTACGGGCCTATGGCTACACCTTC
14	.	TRBD1	TRBV4-2	TRBJ1-2	CASSQDRGPGGYTF	TGTGCCAGCAGCCAAGATAGGGGGCCGGGTGGCTACACCTTC
18	.	TRBD1	TRBV11-1	TRBJ2-6	CASSSQGTGTAGANVLTF	TGTGCCAGCAGCTCCCAGGGGACAGGGACTGCTGGGGCCAACGTCCTGACTTTC
15	.	.	TRBV6-1	TRBJ1-5	CASSEWGVPNQPQHF	TGTGCCAGCAGTGAATGGGGAGTCCCCAATCAGCCCCAGCATTTT
18	.	TRBD1	TRBV5-8	TRBJ1-5	CASSTGQGIRGRNQPQHF	TGTGCCAGCAGCACGGGACAGGGAATTCGAGGTCGGAATCAGCCCCAGCATTTT
13	.	.	TRBV2	TRBJ1-5	CASRNTENQPQHF	TGTGCCAGCAGAAACACAGAGAATCAGCCCCAGCATTTT
13	once	.	TRBV19	TRBJ2-1	CASGEGGINEQFF	TGTGCCAGTGGGGAGGGGGGTATCAATGAGCAGTTCTTC
15	.	.	TRBV15	TRBJ2-6	CATSQRVSGANVLTF	TGTGCCACCTCGCAGCGTGTCTCTGGGGCCAACGTCCTGACTTTC
13	.	.	TRBV10-2	TRBJ1-4	CVSNGGPYEKLFF	TGCGTCAGCAACGGGGGGCCCTACGAAAAACTGTTTTTT
19	.	TRBD1	TRBV4-3	TRBJ2-6	CASSQDAGQGASGANVLTF	TGCGCCAGCAGCCAAGATGCGGGGCAGGGGGCGTCTGGGGCCAACGTCCTGACTTTC
15	.	TRBD1	TRBV13	TRBJ2-7	CASSSGQKGRHEQYF	TGTGCCAGCAGCTCGGGACAGAAGGGCCGCCACGAGCAGTACTTC
14	.	.	TRBV7-2	TRBJ1-4	CASSLAGTNEKLFF	TGTGCCAGCAGCTTAGCTGGAACTAATGAAAAACTGTTTTTT
18	.	TRBD2	TRBV4-3	TRBJ2-1	CASSQDRGLAGRYNEQFF	TGCGCCAGCAGCCAAGATCGCGGACTAGCGGGGCGCTACAATGAGCAGTTCTTC
16	.	.	TRBV6-1	TRBJ2-2	CASSGLPLGGTGELFF	TGTGCCAGCAGTGGTCTTCCATTAGGTGGGACCGGGGAGCTGTTTTTT
15	once	.	TRBV7-9	TRBJ2-6	CASSLAVSGANVLTF	TGTGCCAGCAGCTTAGCGGTCTCTGGGGCCAACGTCCTGACTTTC
14	.	.	TRBV6-1	TRBJ1-1	CASSPRLLNTEAFF	TGTGCCAGCAGTCCCAGGCTACTGAACACTGAAGCTTTCTTT
18	.	TRBD1	TRBV11-1	TRBJ2-3	CASSLGTGAERPTDTQYF	TGTGCCAGCAGCTTAGGGACAGGGGCGGAACGCCCGACAGATACGCAGTATTTT
13	.	.	TRBV10-3	TRBJ1-2	CAISESALYGYTF	TGTGCCATCAGTGAGTCGGCCCTCTATGGCTACACCTTC
16	.	TRBD2	TRBV5-1	TRBJ2-3	CASSLTSGRGKDTQYF	TGCGCCAGCAGCCTGACTAGCGGGAGGGGGAAAGATACGCAGTATTTT
16	.	.	TRBV19	TRBJ1-5	CASTTRDTGSNQPQHF	TGTGCCAGTACCACTCGGGACACCGGTAGCAATCAGCCCCAGCATTTT